The 11 T cell receptor beta chains reported below all come from one sample, sequenced in a study of T cells after yellow fever vaccination. TCRdb called the 5' RACE reads again in MiXCR, with one record for every CDR3 protein. The sample includes tens of thousands of distinct CDR3 sequences, 7% to 8.5% seen only once; the top ten take over 25%. The sequences come from CD8+ T cells sorted from PBMCs, collected approximately 15 days after the first yellow fever vaccination. These receptors originate from a young man who received the YFV17D yellow fever vaccine.

J is TRBJ1-2 and V is TRBV5-4; the match to TRBD1 covers 8 bases. Trimming removed 4 bases from V and 4 bases from J; junction bases left unmatched: 6. Germline values: CDR1 SGHNT, CDR2 YYREEE (reference sequence). This CDR3 is 14 amino acids long. Written as DNA, the CDR3 is TGTGCCAGCAGCACCGGACAGGGCGCCTATGGCTACACCTTC. Its protein is CASSTGQGAYGYTF.

Relative to its sample, this clonotype is medium-sized (0.01 to 0.1%). J is TRBJ2-7 and V is TRBV4-3; D unclear. Per the germline V gene, CDR1 is LGHNA and CDR2 is YSLEER. This CDR3 is built from 13 residues. V gave up 0 bases and J gave up 2 bases, with 5 bases separating them. The CDR3: CASSQERAYEQYF. CDR3 in DNA: TGCGCCAGCAGCCAAGAACGGGCCTACGAGCAGTACTTC.

This clonotype showed up many times. The genes are TRBV12-3 or TRBV12-4 and TRBJ2-3; TRBD1 matches 9 bases. J gave up 7 bases and V 5 bases, and 4 bases lay outside the gene matches. The CDR3 loop spans 13 amino acids. CDR3 sequence: CASSHDRGYTQYF. The CDR3, as DNA: TGTGCCAGCAGTCACGACAGGGGGTATACGCAGTATTTT.

This clonotype was seen repeatedly, ten times or more. The rearrangement links TRBV28 to TRBJ1-2, with TRBD1 as a possible D gene (5 bases). V lost 5 bases and J lost 8, with 15 bases in between. Germline V gives CDR1 MDHEN, CDR2 SYDVKM. The CDR3 extends over 13 amino acids. CDR3 region: CASSSRGTGGYTF. CDR3 bases: TGTGCCAGCAGTAGCCGGGGGACGGGCGGCTACACCTTC.

Many counts were recorded for this clonotype. The V and J genes are TRBV15 and TRBJ1-2; D perhaps matches TRBD1 (5 bases). The germline V gene encodes CDR1 LNHNV and CDR2 YYDKDF (reference sequence). The CDR3 runs 15 residues. The V end lost 3 bases, the J end lost 2 bases, and 13 bases lay between the germline ends. CDR3: CATSRPPGLNYGYTF. In DNA form, the CDR3 reads TGTGCCACCAGCAGGCCTCCGGGACTGAACTATGGCTACACCTTC. Complete variable domain (other parts from reference TRBV15 and TRBJ1-2): DAMVIQNPRYQVTQFGKPVTLSCSQTLNHNVMYWYQQKSSQAPKLLFHYYDKDFNNEADTPDNFQSRRPNTSFCFLDIRSPGLGDTAMYLCATSRPPGLNYGYTFGSGTRLTVV.

This clonotype was found many times. The chain employs TRBV27 and TRBJ2-7, with D tentatively TRBD1 (6 bases). This CDR3 spans 12 amino acids. The V end was cut by 2 bases, the J end by 4 bases, with 6 bases between. Germline CDR1 MNHEY, CDR2 SMNVEV (reference sequence). In nucleotides, the CDR3 is TGTGCCAGCAGTTTACAGGGGTACGAGCAGTACTTC. Residues: CASSLQGYEQYF.

This chain joins TRBV5-1 and TRBJ2-3; the match to TRBD1 covers 8 bases. After removal of 3 bases from V and 6 bases from J, the junction contained 6 bases not matched to a gene. The CDR3 extends over 14 amino acids. Germline V gene data show CDR1 as SGHRS and CDR2 as YFSETQ. CDR3 DNA: TGCGCCAGCAGCTCGCCGGACAGGGAGGATACGCAGTATTTT. Its protein product is CASSSPDREDTQYF.

The chain is built from TRBV6-1 and TRBJ2-3; possibly TRBD2 for D (5 bases). The CDR3 sequence is 20 residues long. Germline V gene sequence: CDR1 MNHNS, CDR2 SASEGT. V lost 2 bases and J lost 0, with 24 bases in between. CDR3 DNA sequence: TGTGCCAGCAGTGAATTCTTCAGTCGGGTAATTGGCGGGAGCACAGATACGCAGTATTTT. Amino acid sequence: CASSEFFSRVIGGSTDTQYF.

This clonotype was found many times. The chain employs TRBV7-6 and TRBJ2-5; D is tentatively TRBD1 or TRBD2 (5 bases each). Germline V gene lookup returns CDR1 SGHVS and CDR2 FNYEAQ. The length of the CDR3 is 14 residues. V was cut by 5 bases and J by 3 bases, with 13 bases left in between. The CDR3 is CASSPGAGEETQYF. The CDR3 nucleotides are TGTGCCAGCAGCCCCGGGGCAGGAGAAGAGACCCAGTACTTC.

Many counts were recorded for this clonotype. The J gene is TRBJ1-1, the V gene TRBV7-6; D is possibly TRBD1 (5 bases). CDR1 is SGHVS and CDR2 is FNYEAQ in the germline V gene. Deletions cut 4 bases from V and 1 base from J, with 10 bases between. This CDR3 has 14 residues. CDR3 amino acids: CASSSTGENTEAFF. CDR3 sequence (DNA): TGTGCCAGCAGCTCAACGGGGGAGAACACTGAAGCTTTCTTT. Using reference TRBV7-6 and TRBJ1-1 for the parts outside the CDR3, the full variable domain is GAGVSQSPRYKVTKRGQDVALRCDPISGHVSLYWYRQALGQGPEFLTYFNYEAQQDKSGLPNDRFSAERPEGSISTLTIQRTEQRDSAMYRCASSSTGENTEAFFGQGTRLTVV.

This clonotype was counted ten times or more. The rearrangement joins TRBV12-3 or TRBV12-4 to TRBJ1-6, with 8 bases identical to TRBD1. The trim removed 4 bases at V and 9 bases at J, leaving 5 bases unmatched. The CDR3 runs 14 residues. This CDR3 is CASSSTGGISPLHF. In DNA, the CDR3 is TGTGCCAGCAGTTCAACAGGGGGGATTTCACCCCTCCACTTT.